These 18 T cell receptor beta chains were sequenced from one sample in a study of post-analysis software for immune sequencing data. Study results and limitations: Patients showed TRBV5-6, TRBV5-1 and TRBV20-1 among five TRBV segments more frequent than in controls.

No antigens are known for them. Unique molecular identifiers were present in the TCR beta cDNA libraries. MiXCR, applied by TCRdb to the PCR reads, yields one record per CDR3 protein. Counted here are 750,000 to 950,000 distinct CDR3 sequences, under 70% occurring once; the ten biggest clones make up approximately 4.5%. Material: blood. All receptors come from a girl aged 5 to 17 with multiple sclerosis.

The CDR3 protein is CSARDGLAGADTQYF. The CDR3 DNA is TGCAGTGCTAGAGATGGGCTAGCGGGGGCAGATACGCAGTATTTT. The chain combines TRBV20-1 with TRBJ2-3, with 10 bases matching TRBD2. The germline gives CDR1 DFQATT, CDR2 SNEGSKA (reference sequence). Trimming took 0 bases from V and 4 from J; bases not matched to a gene: 4. The CDR3 is 15 amino acids.

This chain uses TRBV6-5 with TRBJ1-5; a possible D gene is TRBD1 (6 bases). This CDR3 region has 14 residues. Trimming pared 4 bases from V and 9 bases from J, leaving 16 bases between. CDR1 and CDR2 from the germline V gene are MNHEY and SVGAGI. In DNA form, the CDR3 reads TGTGCCAGCAGTTCCGGGACAAATAGTAGGCCCCAGCATTTT. Translation: CASSSGTNSRPQHF.

This clonotype occurred once. At one end, the junction sequence differs from germline, possibly due to a read error. The chain has TRBV24-1 and TRBJ2-3; D not resolved. Germline V gives CDR1 KGHDR, CDR2 SFDVKD. This CDR3 is built from 14 residues. The CDR3, as DNA: TGCGCCACCAGTCAAGGGCGTAGCACAGATACGCAGTATTTT. It is translated as CATSQGRSTDTQYF.

This chain uses TRBV29-1 with TRBJ2-1; TRBD1 aligns across 9 bases. V shed 6 bases and J 9 bases; nucleotides not matched to a gene: 9. The CDR3 contains 13 residues. Germline V gene data show CDR1 as SQVTM and CDR2 as ANQGSEA. The CDR3 sequence is CSVPGQGIGEQFF. The DNA of the CDR3 is TGCAGCGTCCCGGGACAGGGTATAGGTGAGCAGTTCTTC.

This clonotype was observed a handful of times. The chain is built from TRBV12-3 or TRBV12-4 and TRBJ2-7; TRBD1 matches 10 bases. Trimming took 7 bases from V and 1 from J; bases not matched to a gene: 4. The CDR3 extends over 14 amino acids. CDR3 nucleotide sequence: TGTGCCAGCACCCGGGACAGGGGTTCCTACGAGCAGTACTTC. Protein sequence: CASTRDRGSYEQYF.

This clonotype turned up a few times. The chain carries TRBV10-3 and TRBJ2-6; D ambiguous. V lost 2 bases and J lost 4, with 9 bases in between. Looked up from germline, CDR1 is ENHRY and CDR2 is SYGVKD. The CDR3 consists of 15 residues. DNA for the CDR3: TGTGCCATCAGTGAGGACCCGTGGGGGGCCAACGTCCTGACTTTC. Its protein product is CAISEDPWGANVLTF.

This sequence joins TRBV20-1 and TRBJ2-3, with D uncertain. V was cut by 6 bases and J by 4 bases, with 14 bases left in between. The CDR3 is made up of 13 amino acids. The V gene's germline CDR1 is DFQATT and CDR2 SNEGSKA (reference sequence). Here the CDR3 reads CSARITTPDTQYF. CDR3 nucleotide sequence: TGCAGTGCCCGAATTACAACTCCAGATACGCAGTATTTT.

The chain carries TRBV9 and TRBJ2-5, with a tentative D call TRBD2 (5 bases). Trimming stripped 6 bases from V and 7 bases from J, with 19 bases between. The CDR3 consists of 14 residues. CDR1 and CDR2 (germline): SGDLS, YYNGEE. CDR3 sequence: CASNHGVYEGTQYF. DNA of the CDR3: TGTGCCAGCAACCACGGGGTCTACGAAGGGACCCAGTACTTC.

In its sample, this clonotype was seen a few times. The rearrangement links TRBV5-8 to TRBJ1-2, with no clear D. From germline, CDR1 is SGHTS and CDR2 YDEGEE. Trimming removed 6 bases from V and 4 bases from J, with 16 bases in between. The CDR3 covers 14 residues. CDR3 amino acids: CASTWAGGAYGYTF. CDR3 in DNA: TGTGCCAGCACTTGGGCAGGTGGAGCCTATGGCTACACCTTC.

V and J are TRBV20-1 and TRBJ1-5; TRBD1 aligns across 7 bases. Germline V lookup: CDR1 DFQATT, CDR2 SNEGSKA (reference sequence). The CDR3 is made up of 15 amino acids. V was pared by 5 bases and J by 2 bases, with 9 bases of the junction left unmatched. The CDR3 nucleotides read TGCAGTGCTGGTCAGGGGGGGGGAGGCAATCAGCCCCAGCATTTT. Protein: CSAGQGGGGNQPQHF.

The chain is built from TRBV7-9 and TRBJ2-3; the match to TRBD2 covers 10 bases. Germline V gene lookup returns CDR1 SEHNR and CDR2 FQNEAQ (reference sequence). Trimming cost V 2 bases and J 1 base; bases outside gene matches: 6. The CDR3 has 17 amino acids. The CDR3 DNA reads as TGTGCCAGCAGCTTATCACGACTAGCGGGCCGCACAGATACGCAGTATTTT. Amino acids: CASSLSRLAGRTDTQYF.

In its sample, this clonotype was seen once. The chain uses TRBV3-1 and TRBJ1-1; no reliable D call. Germline V lookup: CDR1 LGHDT, CDR2 YNNKEL (reference sequence). This CDR3 comprises 14 residues. V was shortened by 0 bases and J by 3 bases, with 8 bases between the two germline ends. The CDR3 DNA reads TGTGCCAGCAGCCAAGATTCCCTTTACACTGAAGCTTTCTTT. Translating gives CASSQDSLYTEAFF.

The rearrangement joins TRBV20-1 to TRBJ2-5; the D is unclear. Germline V gives CDR1 DFQATT, CDR2 SNEGSKA (reference sequence). The CDR3 contains 14 residues. V dropped 0 bases and J dropped 2 bases, with 10 bases sitting between them. CDR3 nucleotides: TGCAGTGCTAGAGACCAAGGGTATCAAGAGACCCAGTACTTC. Residues: CSARDQGYQETQYF.

This clonotype was recorded a few times. The chain employs TRBV13 and TRBJ2-7, with D possibly being TRBD1 (6 bases). From germline, CDR1 is PRHDT and CDR2 FYEKMQ (reference sequence). Trimming took off 4 bases at V and 0 bases at J, with 10 bases between the two ends. The CDR3 consists of 14 residues. Here the CDR3 reads CASSYGQRSYEQYF. CDR3 bases: TGTGCCAGCAGCTACGGACAGCGCTCCTACGAGCAGTACTTC.

This chain's CDR3 is CSVVAGITDTQYF. CDR3 in DNA: TGCAGCGTCGTAGCGGGTATCACAGATACGCAGTATTTT. The chain links TRBV29-1 to TRBJ2-3; TRBD2 aligns across 7 bases. CDR3 length: 13 residues. V was pared by 6 bases and J by 2 bases, with 5 bases of the junction left unmatched. CDR1 and CDR2 from the germline V gene are SQVTM and ANQGSEA.

This clonotype occurred a few times. The rearrangement uses TRBV20-1 and TRBJ2-5, with 13 positions matching TRBD2. The CDR3 spans 16 residues. The germline V gene has CDR1 DFQATT and CDR2 SNEGSKA (reference sequence). Losses at the gene ends were 3 bases for V and 0 bases for J; bases not matched to a gene: 4. The CDR3 coding sequence is TGCAGTGCTAGGGGGACTAGCGGGGACCACCAAGAGACCCAGTACTTC. This sequence encodes CSARGTSGDHQETQYF.

The chain is built from TRBV11-1 and TRBJ2-7; 9 bases match TRBD1. V was pared by 4 bases and J by 3 bases, with 13 bases of the junction left unmatched. There are 17 residues in the CDR3. Looked up from germline, CDR1 is SGHAT and CDR2 is FQDESV (reference sequence). Here the CDR3 reads CASSSPGQGFQVYEQYF. For the CDR3, the DNA is TGTGCCAGCAGCTCACCGGGACAGGGTTTCCAGGTCTACGAGCAGTACTTC.

The chain joins TRBV7-9 to TRBJ1-2; the D gene is possibly TRBD1 (5 bases). V lost 4 bases and J lost 5, with 14 bases in between. The CDR3 runs 14 residues. In germline, CDR1 is SEHNR, CDR2 FQNEAQ (reference sequence). The CDR3 bases are TGTGCCAGCAGCTCAGGGTCTGGGGTTTATGGCTACACCTTC. This gives the protein CASSSGSGVYGYTF. The variable domain in full, completed from reference TRBV7-9 and TRBJ1-2, reads DTGVSQNPRHKITKRGQNVTFRCDPISEHNRLYWYRQTLGQGPEFLTYFQNEAQLEKSRLLSDRFSAERPKGSFSTLEIQRTEQGDSAMYLCASSSGSGVYGYTFGSGTRLTVV.